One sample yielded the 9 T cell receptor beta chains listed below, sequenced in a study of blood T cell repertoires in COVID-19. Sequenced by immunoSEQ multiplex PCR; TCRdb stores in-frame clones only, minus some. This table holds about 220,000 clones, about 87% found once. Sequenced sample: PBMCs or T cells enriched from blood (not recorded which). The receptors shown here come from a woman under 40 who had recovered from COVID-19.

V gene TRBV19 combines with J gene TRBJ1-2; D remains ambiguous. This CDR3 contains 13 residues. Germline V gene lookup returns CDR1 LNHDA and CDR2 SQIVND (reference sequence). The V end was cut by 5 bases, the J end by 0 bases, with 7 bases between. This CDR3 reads CASSPRSNYGYTF. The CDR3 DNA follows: TGTGCCAGTAGTCCGCGATCTAACTATGGCTACACCTTC.

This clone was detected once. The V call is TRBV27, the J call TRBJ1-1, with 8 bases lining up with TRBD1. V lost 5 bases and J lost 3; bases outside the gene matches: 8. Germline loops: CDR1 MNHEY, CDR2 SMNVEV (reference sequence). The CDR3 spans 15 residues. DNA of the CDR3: TGTGCCAGCAGTCATAGGACAGGGAGGGACACTGAAGCTTTCTTT. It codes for CASSHRTGRDTEAFF.

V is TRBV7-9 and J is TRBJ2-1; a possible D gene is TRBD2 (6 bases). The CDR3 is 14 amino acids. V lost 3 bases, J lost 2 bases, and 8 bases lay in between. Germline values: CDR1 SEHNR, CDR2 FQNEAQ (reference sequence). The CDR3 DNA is TGTGCCAGCAGCTTGGGGGGACCCTACAATGAGCAGTTCTTC. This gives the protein CASSLGGPYNEQFF.

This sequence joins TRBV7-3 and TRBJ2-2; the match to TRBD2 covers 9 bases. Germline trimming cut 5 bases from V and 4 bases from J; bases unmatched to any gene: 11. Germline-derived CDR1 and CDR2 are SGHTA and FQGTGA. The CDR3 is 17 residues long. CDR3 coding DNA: TGTGCCAGCAGCCTCCGCACGGGACTAGCTGCCACCGGGGAGCTGTTTTTT. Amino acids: CASSLRTGLAATGELFF.

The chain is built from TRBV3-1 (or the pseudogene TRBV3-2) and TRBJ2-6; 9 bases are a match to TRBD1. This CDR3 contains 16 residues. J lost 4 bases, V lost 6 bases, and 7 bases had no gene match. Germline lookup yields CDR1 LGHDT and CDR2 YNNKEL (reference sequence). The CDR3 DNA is TGTGCCAGCAGAGTAAACAGGGGGCAAGGGGCCAACGTCCTGACTTTC. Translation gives CASRVNRGQGANVLTF.

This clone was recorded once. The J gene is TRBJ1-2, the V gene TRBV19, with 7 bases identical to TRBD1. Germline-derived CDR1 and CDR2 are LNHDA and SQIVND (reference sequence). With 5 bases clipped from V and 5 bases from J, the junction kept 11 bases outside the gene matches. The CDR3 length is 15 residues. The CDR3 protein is CASSYRTGLDYGYTF. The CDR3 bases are TGTGCCAGTAGTTATAGGACAGGCTTAGATTATGGCTACACCTTC.

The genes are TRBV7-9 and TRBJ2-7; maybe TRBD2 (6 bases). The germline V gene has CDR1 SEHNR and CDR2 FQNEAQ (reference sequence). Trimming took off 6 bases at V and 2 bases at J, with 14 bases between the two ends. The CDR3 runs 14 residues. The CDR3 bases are TGTGCCAGCAGTCGGGGGACCCAAACCTACGAGCAGTACTTC. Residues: CASSRGTQTYEQYF.

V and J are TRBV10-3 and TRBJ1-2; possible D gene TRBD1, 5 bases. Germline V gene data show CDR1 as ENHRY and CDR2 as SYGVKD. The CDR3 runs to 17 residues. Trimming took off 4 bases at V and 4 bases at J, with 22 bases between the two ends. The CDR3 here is CAISAFVIGQQIYGYTF. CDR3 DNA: TGTGCCATCAGTGCCTTCGTTATTGGACAACAGATCTATGGCTACACCTTC.

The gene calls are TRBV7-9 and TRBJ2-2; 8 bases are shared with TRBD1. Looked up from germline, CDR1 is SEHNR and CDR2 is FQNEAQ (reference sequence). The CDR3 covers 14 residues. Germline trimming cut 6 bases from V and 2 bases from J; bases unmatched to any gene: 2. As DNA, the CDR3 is TGTGCCAGCAGAACAGGGGGTAACACCGGGGAGCTGTTTTTT. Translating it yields CASRTGGNTGELFF.